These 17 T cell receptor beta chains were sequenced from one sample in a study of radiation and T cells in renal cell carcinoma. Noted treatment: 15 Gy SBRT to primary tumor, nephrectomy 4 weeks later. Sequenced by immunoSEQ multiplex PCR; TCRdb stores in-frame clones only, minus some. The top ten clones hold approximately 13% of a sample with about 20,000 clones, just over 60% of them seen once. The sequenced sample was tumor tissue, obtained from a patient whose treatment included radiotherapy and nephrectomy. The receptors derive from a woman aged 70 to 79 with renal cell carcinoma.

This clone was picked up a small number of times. The CDR3 loop reads CATSRDPLSGANVLTF. DNA for the CDR3: TGTGCCACCAGCAGAGACCCTCTCTCTGGGGCCAACGTCCTGACTTTC. The chain combines TRBV15 with TRBJ2-6; D is uncertain. CDR1 and CDR2 from the germline V gene are LNHNV and YYDKDF (reference sequence). The CDR3 spans 16 residues. V was shortened by 0 bases and J by 0 bases, with 6 bases between the two germline ends.

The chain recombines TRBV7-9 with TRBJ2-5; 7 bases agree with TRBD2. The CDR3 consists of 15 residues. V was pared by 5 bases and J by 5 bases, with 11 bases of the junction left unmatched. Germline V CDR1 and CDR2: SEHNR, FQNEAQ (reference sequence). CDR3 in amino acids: CASSRTNPGGETQYF. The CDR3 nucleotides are TGTGCCAGCAGCCGGACGAACCCCGGGGGGGAGACCCAGTACTTC.

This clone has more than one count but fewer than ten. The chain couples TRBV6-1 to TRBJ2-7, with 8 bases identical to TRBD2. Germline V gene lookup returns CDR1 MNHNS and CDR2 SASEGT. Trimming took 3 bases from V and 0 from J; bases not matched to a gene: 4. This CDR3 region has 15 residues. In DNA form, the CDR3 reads TGTGCCAGCAGTGACGGTCTAGCGGGCTCCTACGAGCAGTACTTC. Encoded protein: CASSDGLAGSYEQYF.

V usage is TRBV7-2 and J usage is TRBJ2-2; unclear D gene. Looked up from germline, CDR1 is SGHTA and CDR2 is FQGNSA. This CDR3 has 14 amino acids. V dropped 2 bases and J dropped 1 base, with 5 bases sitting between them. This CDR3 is CASSLRRNTGELFF. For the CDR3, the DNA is TGTGCCAGCAGCTTAAGGAGGAACACCGGGGAGCTGTTTTTT.

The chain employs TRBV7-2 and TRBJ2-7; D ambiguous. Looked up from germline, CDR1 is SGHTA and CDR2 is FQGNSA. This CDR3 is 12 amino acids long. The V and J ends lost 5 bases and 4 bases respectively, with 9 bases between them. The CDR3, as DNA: TGTGCCAGCAGCCCAGACGGATACGAGCAGTACTTC. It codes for CASSPDGYEQYF.

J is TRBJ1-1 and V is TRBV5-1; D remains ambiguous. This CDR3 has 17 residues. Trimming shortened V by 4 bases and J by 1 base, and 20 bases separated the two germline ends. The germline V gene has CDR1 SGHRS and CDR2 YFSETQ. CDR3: CASSPDLIRAGNTEAFF. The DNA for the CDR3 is TGCGCCAGCAGCCCGGACCTTATACGGGCGGGGAACACTGAAGCTTTCTTT.

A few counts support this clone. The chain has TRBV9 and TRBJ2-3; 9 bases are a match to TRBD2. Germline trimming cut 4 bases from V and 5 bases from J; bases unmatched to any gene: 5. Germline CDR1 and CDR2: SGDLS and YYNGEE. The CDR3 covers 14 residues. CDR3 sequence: CASSLGLARDTQYF. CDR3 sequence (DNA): TGTGCCAGCAGCTTAGGACTAGCGAGAGATACGCAGTATTTT.

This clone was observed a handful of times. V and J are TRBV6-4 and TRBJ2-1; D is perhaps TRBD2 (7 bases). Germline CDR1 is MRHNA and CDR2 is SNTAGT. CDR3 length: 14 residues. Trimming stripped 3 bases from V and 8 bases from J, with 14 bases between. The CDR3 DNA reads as TGTGCCAGCAGTGAAAGGGGGGGCACCGATGAGCAGTTCTTC. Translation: CASSERGGTDEQFF.

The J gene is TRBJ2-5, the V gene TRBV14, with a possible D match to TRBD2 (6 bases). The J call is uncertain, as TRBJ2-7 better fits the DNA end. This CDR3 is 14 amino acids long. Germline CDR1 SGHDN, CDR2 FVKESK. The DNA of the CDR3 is TGTGCCAGCAGCCGCGGAGGGGTCTCCTACGAGCAGTACTTC. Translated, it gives CASSRGGVSYEQYF.

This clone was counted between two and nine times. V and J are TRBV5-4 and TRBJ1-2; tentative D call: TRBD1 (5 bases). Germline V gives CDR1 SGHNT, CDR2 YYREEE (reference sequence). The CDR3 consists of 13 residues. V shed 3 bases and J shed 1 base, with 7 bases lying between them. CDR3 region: CASSSDSNYGYTF. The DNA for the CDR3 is TGTGCCAGCAGCTCAGACAGTAACTATGGCTACACCTTC.

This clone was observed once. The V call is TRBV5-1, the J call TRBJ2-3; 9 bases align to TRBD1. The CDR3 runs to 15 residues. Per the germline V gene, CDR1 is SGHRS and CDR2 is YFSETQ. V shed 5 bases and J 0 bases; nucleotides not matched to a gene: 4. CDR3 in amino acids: CASRGTGHSTDTQYF. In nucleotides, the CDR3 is TGCGCCAGCAGGGGGACAGGGCATAGCACAGATACGCAGTATTTT.

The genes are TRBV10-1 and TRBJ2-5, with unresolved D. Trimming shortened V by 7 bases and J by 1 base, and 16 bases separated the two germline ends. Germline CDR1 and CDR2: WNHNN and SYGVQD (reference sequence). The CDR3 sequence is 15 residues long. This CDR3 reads CASNTRVTPQETQYF. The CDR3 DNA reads TGCGCCAGCAATACCCGGGTCACCCCCCAAGAGACCCAGTACTTC.

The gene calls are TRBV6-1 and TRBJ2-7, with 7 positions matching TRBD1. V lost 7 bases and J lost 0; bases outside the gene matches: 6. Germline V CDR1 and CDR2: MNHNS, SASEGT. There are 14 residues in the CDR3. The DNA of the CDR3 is TGTGCCAGCAACCCGGGACAGCGCTCCTACGAGCAGTACTTC. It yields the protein CASNPGQRSYEQYF.

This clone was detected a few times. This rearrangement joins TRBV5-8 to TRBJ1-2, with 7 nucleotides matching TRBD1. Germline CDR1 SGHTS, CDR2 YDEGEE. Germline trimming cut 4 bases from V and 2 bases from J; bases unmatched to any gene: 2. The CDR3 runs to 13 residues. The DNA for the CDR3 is TGTGCCAGCAGCGTGACAGGGAACTATGGCTACACCTTC. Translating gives CASSVTGNYGYTF.

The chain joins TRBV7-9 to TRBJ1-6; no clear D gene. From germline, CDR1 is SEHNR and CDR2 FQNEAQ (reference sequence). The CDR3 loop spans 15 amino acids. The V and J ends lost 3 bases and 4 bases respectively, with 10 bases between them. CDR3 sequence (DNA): TGTGCCAGCAGCTTTTCCCTTGGTTATAATTCACCCCTCCACTTT. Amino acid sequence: CASSFSLGYNSPLHF.

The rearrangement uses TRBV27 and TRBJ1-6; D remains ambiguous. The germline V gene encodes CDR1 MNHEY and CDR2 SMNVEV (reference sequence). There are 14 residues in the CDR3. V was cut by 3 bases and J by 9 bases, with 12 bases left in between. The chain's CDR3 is CASSLGRAGSPLHF. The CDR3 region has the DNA TGTGCCAGCAGTTTGGGTAGGGCAGGTTCACCCCTCCACTTT.

CDR3 nucleotide sequence: TGTGCCAGCGGACCGGGCTCCAGCTGGAATGAGCAGTTCTTC. Translating gives CASGPGSSWNEQFF. V is TRBV11-2 and J is TRBJ2-1, with D hard to call. The germline CDR1 and CDR2 sequences are SGHAT and FQNNGV. V lost 8 bases, J lost 7 bases, and 18 bases lay in between. This CDR3 spans 14 amino acids. Looking up the rest from reference TRBV11-2 and TRBJ2-1 gives the full variable domain: EAGVAQSPRYKIIEKRQSVAFWCNPISGHATLYWYQQILGQGPKLLIQFQNNGVVDDSQLPKDRFSAERLKGVDSTLKIQPAKLEDSAVYLCASGPGSSWNEQFFGPGTRLTVL.